Following are 2 T cell receptor beta chains from one sample sequenced in a study of blood T cell repertoires in COVID-19 (dated by TCRdb to 2019 to 2021). The protocol used for the library was the immunoSEQ multiplex PCR assay. Not all clones reach the TCRdb copy of this immuneACCESS table, which keeps in-frame sequences only. Checked studies attribute under half of the gap to unresolved V genes and leave the rest unexplained. Here the sample has 300,000 to 400,000 clones; roughly 90% occur a single time. Over 0.9% of the sample is in the top ten clones. Sequenced material: PBMCs or T cells enriched from blood (not recorded which). The receptor source for this set is a young woman with acute COVID-19.

This chain links TRBV4-1 with TRBJ2-1, with 10 positions matching TRBD2. CDR3 length equals 17 residues. Germline CDR1 MGHRA, CDR2 YSYEKL. The V gene end was trimmed by 6 bases and the J gene end by 1 base; junction bases not matched to a gene: 9. The CDR3 DNA follows: TGCGCCAGCAGGGGAGCGGGGGGGTCAGGATCCTACAATGAGCAGTTCTTC. It specifies CASRGAGGSGSYNEQFF.

This clone has a single count. The genes are TRBV23-1 and TRBJ2-7; TRBD1 might be the D (5 bases). TRBV23-1 is an ORF, and what it does is uncertain. The V end was cut by 2 bases, the J end by 3 bases, with 14 bases between. The CDR3 runs 15 residues. The DNA of the CDR3 is TGCGCCAGCAGTCAAGTTCGGGCAGGGTACTACGAGCAGTACTTC. Translation gives CASSQVRAGYYEQYF.